These 27 T cell receptor beta chains were all obtained from the same sample, sequenced in a study of T cell repertoires in cytomegalovirus infection. Which antigens these TCRs recognize remains unknown. TCRdb called the reads again in MiXCR, with one record for every CDR3 protein. The table includes 400,000 to 600,000 distinct CDR3 sequences, approximately 40% detected once. The source material was cultured PBMCs, sampled from culture after CMV antigen stimulation. These TCRs come from a human donor in good health (CMV status not recorded). Some clones in this sample may be carry-over from other donors' samples.

The V gene is TRBV7-8, the J gene TRBJ1-1, with a weak D call TRBD1 (5 bases). The length of the CDR3 is 13 residues. Trimming took 5 bases from V and 8 from J, leaving 15 bases between them. Germline CDR1 reads SGHVS; CDR2 reads FQNEAQ. CDR3 coding DNA: TGTGCCAGCAGCGAGCGTACGGGGCCGGAAGCTTTCTTT. Translation: CASSERTGPEAFF.

V usage is TRBV7-8 and J usage is TRBJ2-1; no reliable D call. This CDR3 contains 12 residues. The ends were cut back, 5 bases at V and 7 bases at J, with 9 bases in the middle. The V gene's germline CDR1 is SGHVS and CDR2 FQNEAQ. The CDR3 DNA reads as TGTGCCAGCAGCCCAGATCGGAATGAGCAGTTCTTC. Protein sequence: CASSPDRNEQFF. The full variable domain, rest sourced from reference TRBV7-8 and TRBJ2-1, is GAGVSQSPRYKVAKRGQDVALRCDPISGHVSLFWYQQALGQGPEFLTYFQNEAQLDKSGLPSDRFFAERPEGSVSTLKIQRTQQEDSAVYLCASSPDRNEQFFGPGTRLTVL.

This clonotype appeared a few times. The chain couples TRBV7-8 to TRBJ1-1; D remains unclear. Germline V gene data show CDR1 as SGHVS and CDR2 as FQNEAQ. The CDR3 has 14 amino acids. Trimming took 1 base from V and 2 from J, leaving 8 bases between them. DNA of the CDR3: TGTGCCAGCAGCTTAGGGGTTTCAAACACTGAAGCTTTCTTT. It codes for CASSLGVSNTEAFF.

This clonotype was counted at least ten times. This chain links TRBV7-2 with TRBJ2-2; D gene uncertain. V lost 1 base and J lost 3, with 6 bases in between. The germline CDR1 and CDR2 sequences are SGHTA and FQGNSA. This CDR3 is built from 14 residues. The CDR3 DNA sequence: TGTGCCAGCAGCTTAGACTGGGACACCGGGGAGCTGTTTTTT. Translating it yields CASSLDWDTGELFF.

This chain connects TRBV7-2 to TRBJ2-7; possibly TRBD1 for D (5 bases). The CDR3 extends over 15 amino acids. V was clipped by 4 bases and J by 3 bases, with 16 bases between them. Germline CDR1 reads SGHTA; CDR2 reads FQGNSA. Here the CDR3 DNA reads TGTGCCAGCAGCTCCGTGGTGGGGCGCCTCTACGAGCAGTACTTC. Translation: CASSSVVGRLYEQYF.

This clonotype has only one observation. V is TRBV2 and J is TRBJ1-4; D perhaps matches TRBD1 (5 bases). Germline assignment: CDR1 SNHLY and CDR2 FYNNEI. The CDR3 runs to 16 residues. The germline V and J ends were trimmed by 6 bases and 6 bases, with 20 bases remaining between them. The CDR3 DNA reads as TGTGCCAGCAGCAGTAGGAGGGTCCTAGGGGATGAAAAACTGTTTTTT. The encoded protein is CASSSRRVLGDEKLFF.

The chain uses TRBV18 and TRBJ2-7; TRBD1 is a possible D gene (6 bases). The V end lost 3 bases, the J end lost 3 bases, and 12 bases lay between the germline ends. This CDR3 has 14 residues. The germline CDR1 and CDR2 sequences are KGHSH and LQKENI. In DNA form, the CDR3 reads TGTGCCAGCTCACCCCAGACAGGACGCTACGAGCAGTACTTC. This translates into CASSPQTGRYEQYF.

The chain couples TRBV15 to TRBJ1-2; D is unresolved. V gave up 3 bases and J gave up 7 bases, with 6 bases separating them. The CDR3 sequence is 11 residues long. Germline loops: CDR1 LNHNV, CDR2 YYDKDF (reference sequence). The CDR3 DNA is TGTGCCACCAGCAGTAGGAGTGGCTACACCTTC. Translating it yields CATSSRSGYTF.

J is TRBJ1-2 and V is TRBV18, with D hard to call. CDR3 size: 14 residues. The germline CDR1 and CDR2 sequences are KGHSH and LQKENI. V was cut by 4 bases and J by 2 bases, with 11 bases left in between. The CDR3 nucleotides read TGTGCCAGCTCACTTACCACAGCGAACTATGGCTACACCTTC. It specifies CASSLTTANYGYTF.

This clonotype appeared a few times. J is TRBJ2-5 and V is TRBV12-3 or TRBV12-4; a weak D match, TRBD2 (6 bases). The ends were cut back, 5 bases at V and 2 bases at J, with 12 bases in the middle. CDR3 length equals 14 residues. CDR3 nucleotides: TGTGCCAGCAGTCCCTCCGCGGGGCAAGAGACCCAGTACTTC. Translated, it gives CASSPSAGQETQYF.

There are a few counts of this clonotype. The chain's CDR3 is CASGGRDSKNIQYF. The CDR3 bases are TGTGCCAGCGGCGGGAGGGATTCCAAAAACATTCAGTACTTC. V usage is TRBV7-8 and J usage is TRBJ2-4; 9 bases match TRBD2. Germline V lookup: CDR1 SGHVS, CDR2 FQNEAQ. This CDR3 is 14 amino acids long. Germline trimming cut 8 bases from V and 2 bases from J; bases unmatched to any gene: 4.

The V call is TRBV6-6, the J call TRBJ2-2; 8 bases align to TRBD1. The CDR3 totals 16 residues. The germline V gene has CDR1 MNHNY and CDR2 SVGAGI (reference sequence). V lost 6 bases, J lost 4 bases, and 10 bases stayed unmatched. This CDR3 is CASRPFGQGPTGELFF. In DNA form, the CDR3 reads TGTGCCAGCAGACCCTTCGGACAGGGCCCCACCGGGGAGCTGTTTTTT.

The genes are TRBV11-3 and TRBJ2-7, with 14 bases fitting TRBD2. The CDR3 consists of 19 residues. Germline assignment: CDR1 SGHNT and CDR2 YENEEA. Trimming took 2 bases from V and 0 from J; bases not matched to a gene: 9. The CDR3 nucleotides are TGTGCCAGCAGCTTATGTCGGACTAGCGGGAGGACCCTCTCCTACGAGCAGTACTTC. This codes for CASSLCRTSGRTLSYEQYF.

This clonotype was counted between two and nine times. The CDR3 nucleotides read TGTGCCAGCAGCCCGGGACTGGCTAACAATGAGCAGTTCTTC. It specifies CASSPGLANNEQFF. V gene TRBV7-7 combines with J gene TRBJ2-1, with D possibly being TRBD2 (6 bases). CDR1 and CDR2 (germline): SSHAT, FNYEAQ (reference sequence). The CDR3 is made up of 14 amino acids. The germline V and J ends were trimmed by 5 bases and 5 bases, with 13 bases remaining between them.

In the case of this clonotype: Given a much more abundant clone one base away, this may be a read error. This chain uses TRBV7-2 with TRBJ1-2; 8 bases fit TRBD1. There are 14 residues in the CDR3. In germline, CDR1 is SGHTA, CDR2 FQGNSA. With V trimmed by 5 bases and J by 3 bases, 5 bases remained unmatched. The CDR3 coding sequence is TGTGCCAGCAGCATGGACAGGGACGACTATGGCTACACCTTC. It yields the protein CASSMDRDDYGYTF. Full variable domain (outside the CDR3, taken from reference TRBV7-2 and TRBJ1-2): GAGVSQSPSNKVTEKGKDVELRCDPISGHTALYWYRQSLGQGLEFLIYFQGNSAPDKSGLPSDRFSAERTGGSVSTLTIQRTQQEDSAVYLCASSMDRDDYGYTFGSGTRLTVV.

The gene calls are TRBV2 and TRBJ1-5; D perhaps matches TRBD1 (5 bases). CDR3 length: 15 amino acids. Trimming cost V 2 bases and J 0 bases, with 8 bases left between them. CDR1 is SNHLY and CDR2 is FYNNEI in the germline V gene. The CDR3 loop is CASSEQGYSNQPQHF. The CDR3 DNA sequence: TGTGCCAGCAGTGAACAGGGCTATAGCAATCAGCCCCAGCATTTT.

This clonotype was observed a single time. The conserved closing phenylalanine or tryptophan is absent in this CDR3, likely reflecting a read error. This chain connects TRBV4-1 to TRBJ2-1, with 8 nucleotides matching TRBD1. Trimming cost V 1 base and J 6 bases; bases outside gene matches: 8. The CDR3 length is 16 residues. Germline lookup yields CDR1 MGHRA and CDR2 YSYEKL. The CDR3 loop reads CASSQAGQVGRNEQFV. The CDR3 region has the DNA TGCGCCAGCAGCCAAGCGGGACAGGTGGGGCGCAATGAGCAGTTCGTC.

This clonotype has only a few counts. Here the CDR3 reads CASSPGPHWEKLFF. CDR3 bases: TGTGCCAGCTCACCAGGACCCCATTGGGAAAAACTGTTTTTT. The V gene is TRBV18, the J gene TRBJ1-4; no firm D call. V shed 2 bases and J shed 8 bases, with 12 bases lying between them. There are 14 residues in the CDR3. CDR1 and CDR2 from the germline V gene are KGHSH and LQKENI.

The chain uses TRBV4-1 and TRBJ2-5; 10 bases match TRBD2. Germline V gene sequence: CDR1 MGHRA, CDR2 YSYEKL. The V gene end was trimmed by 0 bases and the J gene end by 2 bases; junction bases not matched to a gene: 9. This CDR3 has 18 amino acids. CDR3 sequence (DNA): TGCGCCAGCAGCCAAGATATCCTGGCTAGCGGGGGACAAGAGACCCAGTACTTC. Amino acid sequence: CASSQDILASGGQETQYF.

This clonotype was seen a few times. This rearrangement joins TRBV2 to TRBJ2-1; the D gene could be TRBD1 or TRBD2 (5 bases each). The CDR3 covers 16 residues. Trimming left V 8 bases short and J 3 bases short, with 20 bases between. Germline values: CDR1 SNHLY, CDR2 FYNNEI. For the CDR3, the DNA is TGTGCCAGCTACGGGGCCGGTATCGATCGCTACAATGAGCAGTTCTTC. Its translation is CASYGAGIDRYNEQFF.

The chain links TRBV15 to TRBJ2-5; 7 nucleotides align to TRBD1. The trim removed 0 bases at V and 4 bases at J, leaving 5 bases unmatched. The CDR3 length is 15 residues. CDR1 and CDR2 (germline): LNHNV, YYDKDF (reference sequence). This chain's CDR3 is CATSRDGTARETQYF. CDR3 nucleotide sequence: TGTGCCACCAGCAGAGATGGGACAGCTCGAGAGACCCAGTACTTC.

This clonotype was counted many times. The chain employs TRBV7-2 and TRBJ2-7; 7 bases match TRBD1. CDR3 length: 13 residues. Looked up from germline, CDR1 is SGHTA and CDR2 is FQGNSA. Trimming took 2 bases from V and 5 from J; bases not matched to a gene: 3. CDR3: CASSLYRGDEQYF. The CDR3 nucleotides are TGTGCCAGCAGCTTATACAGGGGCGACGAGCAGTACTTC.

The chain couples TRBV15 to TRBJ2-5; 7 bases match TRBD2. Germline trimming cut 5 bases from V and 7 bases from J; bases unmatched to any gene: 7. CDR3 length: 13 residues. Germline loops: CDR1 LNHNV, CDR2 YYDKDF (reference sequence). CDR3 sequence: CATSLGRGRTQYF. For the CDR3, the DNA is TGTGCCACCAGCTTGGGGCGGGGGAGGACCCAGTACTTC.

This rearrangement joins TRBV6-2 or TRBV6-3 to TRBJ2-1; D gene uncertain. This CDR3 spans 15 amino acids. Per the germline V gene, CDR1 is MNHEY and CDR2 is SVGEGT. V was clipped by 5 bases and J by 0 bases, with 11 bases between them. As DNA, the CDR3 is TGTGCCAGCAGTCGGCCCTTAAACTCCTACAATGAGCAGTTCTTC. This sequence encodes CASSRPLNSYNEQFF.

The chain is built from TRBV4-1 and TRBJ1-2; D remains unclear. Germline V gene sequence: CDR1 MGHRA, CDR2 YSYEKL. V lost 3 bases and J 4 bases, leaving 15 bases between the germline ends. CDR3 length: 15 residues. This CDR3 is CASSQTTHKFYGYTF. The CDR3 DNA is TGCGCCAGCAGCCAGACCACACACAAATTCTATGGCTACACCTTC.

This chain joins TRBV20-1 and TRBJ2-5, with 9 bases matching TRBD2. The germline V gene encodes CDR1 DFQATT and CDR2 SNEGSKA (reference sequence). The V and J ends lost 4 bases and 5 bases, in that order; junction bases with no gene match: 11. The CDR3 loop spans 15 amino acids. The CDR3 region is CSANFRGRVLETQYF. The CDR3 DNA is TGCAGTGCTAATTTCCGCGGGAGGGTTTTGGAGACCCAGTACTTC.

The CDR3 nucleotides read TGTGCCAGCAGTGAAAGGGACAGTCCTCTCTATGGCTACACCTTC. This translates into CASSERDSPLYGYTF. The chain recombines TRBV2 with TRBJ1-2; 7 bases align to TRBD1. The trim removed 2 bases at V and 4 bases at J, leaving 7 bases unmatched. Germline CDR1 and CDR2: SNHLY and FYNNEI. The CDR3 has 15 amino acids. The full variable domain, with the rest looked up from reference TRBV2 and TRBJ1-2, is EPEVTQTPSHQVTQMGQEVILRCVPISNHLYFYWYRQILGQKVEFLVSFYNNEISEKSEIFDDQFSVERPDGSNFTLKIRSTKLEDSAMYFCASSERDSPLYGYTFGSGTRLTVV.